Shown below are 19 T cell receptor beta chains from a single sample sequenced in a study of PD-L1 blockade in urothelial cancer. Sample time point: pretreatment peripheral blood. The protocol was immunoSEQ multiplex PCR, while the TCRdb copy is restricted to in-frame clones and leaves out a portion. The table includes roughly 87,000 clones, about 89% detected once. The material sequenced was PBMCs, taken around atezolizumab (anti-PD-L1) treatment. These receptors originate from a woman older than 75 with urothelial cancer.

The CDR3 is CASKGQWTNEKLFF. As DNA, the CDR3 is TGCGCCAGCAAGGGACAGTGGACTAATGAAAAACTGTTTTTT. The chain has TRBV5-1 and TRBJ1-4; 7 bases are a match to TRBD1. The CDR3 sequence is 14 residues long. Germline V CDR1 and CDR2: SGHRS, YFSETQ. V trimming: 6 bases; J trimming: 2 bases; junction bases outside the gene matches: 4.

The CDR3 region has the DNA TGTGCCAGCAGTACCCGACAGGATGAGCAGTTCTTC. Protein sequence: CASSTRQDEQFF. V usage is TRBV28 and J usage is TRBJ2-1; possible D gene TRBD1, 6 bases. Germline values: CDR1 MDHEN, CDR2 SYDVKM. CDR3 length: 12 residues. Trimming removed 5 bases at V and 8 bases at J, with 10 bases between.

This rearrangement joins TRBV4-1 to TRBJ2-1; D gene ambiguous. This CDR3 spans 13 amino acids. Trimming removed 1 base at V and 9 bases at J, with 10 bases between. Germline CDR1 MGHRA, CDR2 YSYEKL. CDR3 DNA sequence: TGCGCCAGCAGCCAAGTAACTACGGTTGAGCAGTTCTTC. The encoded protein is CASSQVTTVEQFF.

V usage is TRBV6-5 and J usage is TRBJ2-7; 8 nucleotides match TRBD1. The CDR3 is made up of 13 amino acids. The V and J ends lost 6 bases and 3 bases, in that order; junction bases with no gene match: 4. Germline loops: CDR1 MNHEY, CDR2 SVGAGI. The CDR3 protein is CASSRQGNYEQYF. In DNA, the CDR3 is TGTGCCAGCAGCCGACAGGGGAACTACGAGCAGTACTTC.

The chain carries TRBV27 and TRBJ2-5; 10 bases align to TRBD2. Germline V gene sequence: CDR1 MNHEY, CDR2 SMNVEV (reference sequence). Trimming took 10 bases from V and 5 from J; bases not matched to a gene: 7. The CDR3 covers 13 residues. CDR3 sequence: CATQRLAGETQYF. Here the CDR3 DNA reads TGTGCCACGCAACGACTAGCGGGTGAGACCCAGTACTTC.

This chain uses TRBV5-1 with TRBJ2-2; 7 bases are a match to TRBD2. There are 14 residues in the CDR3. From germline, CDR1 is SGHRS and CDR2 YFSETQ. J was trimmed by 3 bases and V by 2 bases; bases with no gene match: 1. The CDR3 loop reads CASSFAGDTGELFF. The CDR3 nucleotides are TGCGCCAGCAGCTTCGCGGGAGACACCGGGGAGCTGTTTTTT.

The DNA of the CDR3 is TGCGCCAGCAGTCGGACTAGAGGGGAGACCCAGTACTTC. Its protein is CASSRTRGETQYF. The chain employs TRBV5-1 and TRBJ2-5; 7 bases agree with TRBD2. The J segment lost 5 bases and the V segment lost 5 bases, leaving 6 bases of the junction unmatched. This CDR3 is 13 amino acids long. Germline loops: CDR1 SGHRS, CDR2 YFSETQ.

V is TRBV6-1 and J is TRBJ2-2; tentative D call: TRBD2 (5 bases). V was cut by 1 base and J by 4 bases, with 13 bases left in between. The CDR3 covers 16 residues. CDR1 and CDR2 from the germline V gene are MNHNS and SASEGT. The CDR3 loop is CASSEGSGVRTGELFF. CDR3 nucleotide sequence: TGTGCCAGCAGTGAAGGGTCCGGGGTTCGCACCGGGGAGCTGTTTTTT.

This chain links TRBV9 with TRBJ1-1; 7 nucleotides align to TRBD1. Germline CDR1 and CDR2: SGDLS and YYNGEE. Trimming removed 2 bases from V and 8 bases from J; junction bases left unmatched: 12. This CDR3 comprises 15 residues. This CDR3 reads CASSVGPGTAIEAFF. The CDR3, as DNA: TGTGCCAGCAGCGTCGGCCCCGGGACAGCGATCGAAGCTTTCTTT.

CDR3 bases: TGTGCCAGCAGGACGGACAGGAGGGACGGGGAGCTGTTTTTT. Protein product: CASRTDRRDGELFF. The chain couples TRBV27 to TRBJ2-2, with D perhaps matching TRBD1 (7 bases). Germline assignment: CDR1 MNHEY and CDR2 SMNVEV (reference sequence). This CDR3 comprises 14 residues. Trimming took 6 bases from V and 7 from J, leaving 15 bases between them.

The chain has TRBV7-9 and TRBJ2-1; 14 positions agree with TRBD2. The CDR3 consists of 17 residues. V trimming: 5 bases; J trimming: 5 bases; junction bases outside the gene matches: 8. Germline V lookup: CDR1 SEHNR, CDR2 FQNEAQ (reference sequence). For the CDR3, the DNA is TGTGCCAGCAGCCCCCCGAGGACTAGCGGGAGGCACAATGAGCAGTTCTTC. Its translation is CASSPPRTSGRHNEQFF.

The chain combines TRBV6-6 with TRBJ1-1, with 8 bases identical to TRBD1. The CDR3 has 13 amino acids. The J segment lost 1 base and the V segment lost 6 bases, leaving 1 base of the junction unmatched. Looked up from germline, CDR1 is MNHNY and CDR2 is SVGAGI (reference sequence). The CDR3 is CASSDRGNTEAFF. The CDR3 nucleotides read TGTGCCAGCAGCGACAGGGGGAACACTGAAGCTTTCTTT.

The V and J genes are TRBV7-8 and TRBJ1-2; 9 nucleotides match TRBD1. Germline CDR1 reads SGHVS; CDR2 reads FQNEAQ. The CDR3 loop spans 16 amino acids. Trimming at V came to 5 bases and at J to 6 bases, leaving 13 bases not matched to a gene. As DNA, the CDR3 is TGTGCCAGCAGCCCCCGCGGGACAGGGATAGGAAATGGCTACACCTTC. Translating gives CASSPRGTGIGNGYTF.

The V gene is TRBV18, the J gene TRBJ2-7; TRBD2 matches at 9 bases. Germline V gene lookup returns CDR1 KGHSH and CDR2 LQKENI. The CDR3 extends over 18 amino acids. The V gene end was trimmed by 5 bases and the J gene end by 1 base; junction bases not matched to a gene: 15. CDR3: CASSVAGLADRGSYEQYF. The CDR3 region has the DNA TGTGCCAGCTCAGTAGCGGGACTAGCAGACCGAGGATCCTACGAGCAGTACTTC.

The chain is built from TRBV13 and TRBJ1-1, with TRBD1 as a possible D gene (6 bases). The CDR3 contains 16 residues. Germline CDR1 PRHDT, CDR2 FYEKMQ (reference sequence). Trimming removed 5 bases from V and 1 base from J, with 17 bases in between. This CDR3 reads CASSLKMGAGNTEAFF. The CDR3 bases are TGTGCCAGCAGCCTGAAGATGGGGGCGGGGAACACTGAAGCTTTCTTT.

The V gene is TRBV28, the J gene TRBJ1-4; 8 nucleotides match TRBD1. Germline lookup yields CDR1 MDHEN and CDR2 SYDVKM. V gave up 7 bases and J gave up 5 bases; unmatched junction bases: 6. This CDR3 is 14 amino acids long. CDR3 amino acids: CASIQQGGNEKLFF. The CDR3 DNA is TGTGCCAGCATCCAACAGGGGGGGAATGAAAAACTGTTTTTT.

V is TRBV7-6 and J is TRBJ1-5; 8 bases map to TRBD1. Germline V CDR1 and CDR2: SGHVS, FNYEAQ. With V trimmed by 0 bases and J by 6 bases, 1 base remained unmatched. This CDR3 is 14 amino acids long. In DNA form, the CDR3 reads TGTGCCAGCAGCTTAGCAACAGGGGGTCAGCCCCAGCATTTT. It translates to CASSLATGGQPQHF.

Here the CDR3 DNA reads TGTGCCAGCAGTGAAGGGTGGGGACAGGGGGACCACGAGCAGTACTTC. Translating gives CASSEGWGQGDHEQYF. This chain joins TRBV6-1 and TRBJ2-7; 11 bases agree with TRBD1. Germline CDR1 MNHNS, CDR2 SASEGT. V was clipped by 1 base and J by 5 bases; unmatched bases: 7. The CDR3 consists of 16 residues.

This chain uses TRBV27 with TRBJ1-4, with a possible D match to TRBD1 (6 bases). Trimming shortened V by 3 bases and J by 5 bases, and 22 bases separated the two germline ends. Germline V lookup: CDR1 MNHEY, CDR2 SMNVEV (reference sequence). The CDR3 length is 18 residues. The CDR3 region is CASSFPRGAAPRNEKLFF. The DNA for the CDR3 is TGTGCCAGCAGTTTCCCCCGGGGGGCGGCTCCCCGAAATGAAAAACTGTTTTTT.